A selection of T cell receptor beta chains follows, all from one sample in a study of blood T cell repertoires in COVID-19. The method was immunoSEQ multiplex PCR; TCRdb's version includes in-frame clones alone and lacks a portion of them. The data hold 300,000 or so clones, with around four fifths observed a single time. Sequencing used peripheral blood. The receptors here all came from a woman aged 45-60 years with acute or convalescent COVID-19. Both conserved end residues are part of each CDR3. D genes are given only for firm matches. Size tells how often a clone was seen (once, few, many) or the class of an expanded clone, and some rows leave it out.

TRBJ2-7 TRBD2 TRBV14 . TGTGCCAGCAGCCAAGCTGTCGGGGGGACCTACGAGCAGTACTTC CASSQAVGGTYEQYF
TRBJ2-7 TRBD2 TRBV29-1 few TGCAGCGTGACTAGCGCCGGGGTTGAGTACTTC CSVTSAGVEYF
TRBJ1-5 . TRBV2 few TGTGCCAGCGGGTGGGGCGGGGGCGGCGTCAATCAGCCCCAGCATTTT CASGWGGGGVNQPQHF
TRBJ1-1 . TRBV3-1/TRBV3-2 . TGTGCCAGCAGCCTTAGGGACAAGAACACTGAAGCTTTCTTT CASSLRDKNTEAFF
TRBJ1-1 . TRBV3-1/TRBV3-2 . TGTGCCAGCAGCCAACAGCGGTCTACTGAAGCTTTCTTT CASSQQRSTEAFF
TRBJ2-5 . TRBV6-1 few TGTGCCAGCAGTGAAGATCCAGGGGACGTCGGGACCCAGTACTTC CASSEDPGDVGTQYF
TRBJ1-5 . TRBV12-3/TRBV12-4 . TGTGCCGTCGGGGGGGGCGCTCAGCCCCAGCATTTT CAVGGGAQPQHF
TRBJ2-5 . TRBV7-2 . TGTGCCAGCAGCTGGACTACCCAAGAGACCCAGTACTTC CASSWTTQETQYF
TRBJ1-1 . TRBV5-4 . TGTGCCAGCAGCTTGGTGGGGCAGGCTGAAGCTTTCTTT CASSLVGQAEAFF
TRBJ1-5 . TRBV5-6 . TGTGCCAGCAGATTTTTTCGGGAGCTCAATCAGCCCCAGCATTTT CASRFFRELNQPQHF
TRBJ2-4 . TRBV21-1 . TGTGCCAGCTCTTTGCCCCAAGGAGGGCGGGGGAGGAGGGCCAAAAACATTCAGTACTTC CASSLPQGGRGRRAKNIQYF
TRBJ1-2 . TRBV6-5 . TGTGCCAGCAGCGCCGACAGGTCGTCCTATGGCTACACCTTC CASSADRSSYGYTF
TRBJ2-3 TRBD2 TRBV4-2 . TGTGCCAGCAGCCAAGAGCCTAGCGGAGTAACAGATACGCAGTATTTT CASSQEPSGVTDTQYF
TRBJ1-2 . TRBV18 few TGTGCCAGCTCACCACCTACAGAAAGCTATGGCTACACCTTC CASSPPTESYGYTF
TRBJ2-7 TRBD1 TRBV25-1 . TGTGCCAGCAGCTCCGGGACAGGGCACGAGCAGTACTTC CASSSGTGHEQYF
TRBJ1-5 TRBD1 TRBV19 . TGTGCCAGTATGGCTCCCAGGGGGCTTCAGCCCCAGCATTTT CASMAPRGLQPQHF
TRBJ1-1 . TRBV4-3 . TGCGCCAGCAGCCTCCACGGTGAAGCTTTCTTT CASSLHGEAFF
TRBJ2-3 TRBD2 TRBV7-2 . TGTGCCAGCAGCTTACCGGGACTAGCGGGGACAAGCACAGATACGCAGTATTTT CASSLPGLAGTSTDTQYF
TRBJ2-1 TRBD2 TRBV7-2 . TGTGCCAGCAGCGAGAGCCGGACTAGCGGACTCTACAATGAGCAGTTCTTC CASSESRTSGLYNEQFF
TRBJ2-2 . TRBV5-1 . TGCGCCAGCAGACTGGCCGCGGAAACCGGGGAGCTGTTTTTT CASRLAAETGELFF
TRBJ2-4 . TRBV30 . TGTGCCTGGAGGGCCAAAACTTCTTGGACAGAGTTAAATTTC CAWRAKTSWTELNF
TRBJ1-6 . TRBV5-1 . TGCGCCAGCAGCCGACAGTTTAATAATTCACCCCTCCACTTT CASSRQFNNSPLHF
TRBJ2-2 . TRBV25-1 few TGTGCCAGCGGGCAGACCGGGGAGCTGTTTTTT CASGQTGELFF
TRBJ1-2 . TRBV5-1 . TGCGCCAGCAGCGTGGACAGCTATGGCTACACCTTC CASSVDSYGYTF
TRBJ2-1 . TRBV30 . TGTGCCTGGGCCAATCTCAGAGAGCAGTTCTTC CAWANLREQFF
TRBJ1-3 . TRBV18 . TGTGCCACTAAGTCAGACCGGAGCGGAAACACCATATATTTT CATKSDRSGNTIYF
TRBJ1-4 . TRBV7-2 few TGTGCCAGCAGCATGGAGAGAAATGAAAAACTGTTTTTT CASSMERNEKLFF
TRBJ1-5 TRBD1 TRBV30 once TGTGCCTGGAGTGTATTAGGACAGGGCGCGGGGCCCCAGCATTTT CAWSVLGQGAGPQHF
TRBJ1-5 . TRBV15 . TGTGCCACCAGCGGTCGCGAGGGCAATCAGCCCCAGCATTTT CATSGREGNQPQHF
TRBJ2-6 TRBD2 TRBV19 . TGTGCCAGTAGCGTCGACGGGACTAGCGGGGTTTTCTCTGGGGCCAACGTCCTGACTTTC CASSVDGTSGVFSGANVLTF
TRBJ2-2 TRBD1 TRBV5-1 few TGCGCCAGCAGGTCCGGGACAGGGGGTTCCGGGGAGCTGTTTTTT CASRSGTGGSGELFF
TRBJ2-7 . TRBV5-4 . TGTGCCAGCAGCTTAGACAGTAGAGACGAGCAGTACTTC CASSLDSRDEQYF
TRBJ2-2 . TRBV7-9 . TGTGCCAGCAGCTCCTCGGGCACCGGGGAGCTGTTTTTT CASSSSGTGELFF
TRBJ1-4 TRBD1 TRBV18 . TGTGCCAGCCATCGACAGGGCGGCGAAAAACTGTTTTTT CASHRQGGEKLFF
TRBJ1-6 . TRBV6-4 . TGTGCCAGCAGTGACTCGGGGAGGAATAATTCACCCCTCCACTTT CASSDSGRNNSPLHF
TRBJ2-1 . TRBV11-2 . TGTGCCAGCAGCTCCCCGAGGGCTAGCTCCTACAATGAGCAGTTCTTC CASSSPRASSYNEQFF
TRBJ2-3 TRBD2 TRBV5-1 . TGCGCCAGCAGCATCGAGACTAGCGGTAGCACAGATACGCAGTATTTT CASSIETSGSTDTQYF
TRBJ2-1 TRBD1 TRBV12-3/TRBV12-4 few TGTGCCAGCACCGGACAGGGGAGCAATGAGCAGTTCTTC CASTGQGSNEQFF
TRBJ2-3 TRBD2 TRBV28 . TGTGCCAGCAGTGAACATAGCGGGGGGGGCACAGATACGCAGTATTTT CASSEHSGGGTDTQYF
TRBJ1-5 TRBD1 TRBV2 . TGTGCCAGCAGGGAGACAGGGAGCTGGCAGCCCCAGCATTTT CASRETGSWQPQHF
TRBJ1-1 TRBD1 TRBV4-1 . TGCGCCAGCAGCCAAGATCCCCGGGACAGGGTCGGCGCTTTCTTT CASSQDPRDRVGAFF
TRBJ2-1 TRBD2 TRBV9 . TGTGCCAGCAGCGTAGATCTAGCGGGTAAAGCCCGGGAGCAGTTCTTC CASSVDLAGKAREQFF
TRBJ1-4 TRBD1 TRBV18 . TGTGCCAGCTCACCTAGGACAGGGGAAGGTGAAAAACTGTTTTTT CASSPRTGEGEKLFF
TRBJ1-2 TRBD1 TRBV2 . TGTGCCAGCAGTGTAGAGGGGGCGAGGTATGGCTACACCTTC CASSVEGARYGYTF
TRBJ2-1 TRBD1 TRBV5-1 once TGCGCCAGCAGCTCGACAGGGTTCTCCTACAATGAGCAGTTCTTC CASSSTGFSYNEQFF
TRBJ2-4 TRBD2 TRBV11-3 . TGTGCCAGCAGCTTAGCCGGGGGGGCCCTAAACATTCAGTACTTC CASSLAGGALNIQYF
TRBJ1-2 . TRBV21-1 . TGTGCCAGCAGCAAGAGGAGGAGGGGAGGAGGCTACACCTTC CASSKRRRGGGYTF
TRBJ2-5 . TRBV5-4 . TGTGCCAGCAGCTCGTGGCCACAAGAGACCCAGTACTTC CASSSWPQETQYF
TRBJ1-2 TRBD1 TRBV29-1 few TGCAGCGTTGATTACGGCAGGGGGAACGGCTACACCTTC CSVDYGRGNGYTF
TRBJ2-2 . TRBV24-1 . TGTGCCACCAGTGGGAACGGAGAGGCCGGGGAGCTGTTTTTT CATSGNGEAGELFF
TRBJ2-5 . TRBV5-4 . TGTGCCAGCAGCCGACTAGAGGGAGAGACCCAGTACTTC CASSRLEGETQYF
TRBJ1-2 . TRBV7-9 . TGTGCCAGCAGCTTACCCGGGCGGGATGGCTACACCTTC CASSLPGRDGYTF
TRBJ2-5 TRBD1 TRBV2 . TGTGCCAGCAAAAGGGGACAGGAGAAGACCCAGTACTTC CASKRGQEKTQYF
TRBJ2-7 TRBD2 TRBV5-1 few TGCGCCAGCAGCTTAGGGACTAGCGGGGATTACGAGCAGTACTTC CASSLGTSGDYEQYF